These 8 T cell receptor beta chains were all obtained from the same sample, sequenced in a study of blood T cell repertoires in COVID-19. Libraries were prepared by immunoSEQ multiplex PCR; TCRdb keeps only in-frame clonotypes and omits some of them. The sample has about 200,000 clones; more than 75% are singletons. The sequenced material came from peripheral blood. These TCRs come from a man aged 55 to 69 with acute or convalescent COVID-19.

The chain employs TRBV7-3 and TRBJ2-7; D remains unclear. The CDR3 spans 13 residues. The germline gives CDR1 SGHTA, CDR2 FQGTGA. The V end was cut by 5 bases, the J end by 3 bases, with 11 bases between. CDR3 loop: CASSQGPGYEQYF. The CDR3 coding sequence is TGTGCCAGCAGCCAAGGTCCGGGCTACGAGCAGTACTTC.

The CDR3, as DNA: TGCGCCACCCGGGACAGCTCAAACACTGAAGCTTTCTTT. This encodes CATRDSSNTEAFF. The chain recombines TRBV10-2 with TRBJ1-1; 7 bases are a match to TRBD1. V was clipped by 10 bases and J by 2 bases; unmatched bases: 7. Germline V gene data show CDR1 as WSHSY and CDR2 as SAAADI. The CDR3 length is 13 residues.

The chain is built from TRBV29-1 and TRBJ1-1, with a weak D call TRBD1 (5 bases). V dropped 4 bases and J dropped 1 base, with 7 bases sitting between them. The CDR3 runs 12 residues. Germline loops: CDR1 SQVTM, CDR2 ANQGSEA. In nucleotides, the CDR3 is TGCAGCGTTGGACAGCCGAACACTGAAGCTTTCTTT. It codes for CSVGQPNTEAFF.

The sample holds a few counts of this clone. This rearrangement joins TRBV5-1 to TRBJ2-7, with a possible D match to TRBD1 (5 bases). Germline-derived CDR1 and CDR2 are SGHRS and YFSETQ. The CDR3 is made up of 11 amino acids. Trimming removed 1 base at V and 12 bases at J, with 11 bases between. The chain's CDR3 is CASSLQGPRYF. The CDR3 DNA is TGCGCCAGCAGCTTGCAGGGCCCTCGGTACTTC.

The chain carries TRBV4-2 and TRBJ2-5; TRBD2 aligns across 7 bases. Per the germline V gene, CDR1 is LGHNA and CDR2 is YNFKEQ. V dropped 0 bases and J dropped 5; count of bases not matched to a gene: 9. CDR3 size: 16 residues. The CDR3 protein is CASSQDGGGMEETQYF. In DNA, the CDR3 is TGTGCCAGCAGCCAAGATGGGGGAGGGATGGAGGAGACCCAGTACTTC.

This clone was detected only once. The chain recombines TRBV18 with TRBJ2-5; the match to TRBD1 covers 9 bases. V lost 8 bases and J lost 2; bases outside the gene matches: 3. CDR3 length equals 13 residues. The V gene's germline CDR1 is KGHSH and CDR2 LQKENI. The CDR3 region has the DNA TGTGCCAGCACCGGGACAGGGCAAGAGACCCAGTACTTC. Protein product: CASTGTGQETQYF.

The rearrangement links TRBV11-2 to TRBJ1-6; TRBD1 matches 8 bases. V lost 2 bases to trimming and J lost 7 bases; unmatched junction nucleotides: 13. The CDR3 spans 18 residues. The V gene's germline CDR1 is SGHAT and CDR2 FQNNGV. CDR3 in DNA: TGTGCCAGCAGCTTATCGACAGGGGCCTGGTATATAAATTCACCCCTCCACTTT. This sequence encodes CASSLSTGAWYINSPLHF.

This clone showed up just once. The chain is built from TRBV30 and TRBJ2-4, with D perhaps TRBD1 (5 bases). Trimming cost V 0 bases and J 4 bases, with 10 bases left between them. Germline lookup yields CDR1 GTSNPN and CDR2 SVGIG (reference sequence). The CDR3 totals 14 residues. This CDR3 is CAWSVPDRKNIQYF. DNA for the CDR3: TGTGCCTGGAGTGTACCTGACAGAAAAAACATTCAGTACTTC.